Ten or more counts support the clone carrying this T cell receptor beta chain. The antigen remains undetermined. There are 16 residues in the CDR3. Trimming cost V 4 bases and J 3 bases; bases outside gene matches: 6. The germline CDR1 and CDR2 sequences are LNHNV and YYDKDF (reference sequence). RNA transcripts were the template, and TCR beta CDR3 regions were amplified from them. RT-PCR was first run with HTBI primers, then multiplex PCR in a second round. Each CDR3 protein gets one entry after TCRdb re-called the multiplex PCR reads with MiXCR. The sample includes over a million distinct CDR3 sequences, about 36% seen only once; the top ten take roughly 10%. Lactation, pregnancy, uncontrolled infections and other autoimmune diseases were all grounds for excluding patients. The data are from a study of Graves' ophthalmopathy and Graves' hyperthyroidism. Study conclusions and caveats: For predicting ophthalmopathy progression, the model had 60% to 71% sensitivity and under 85% specificity.

The specimen sequenced was peripheral blood or thyroid tissue (not recorded which). This clonotype was sampled from an adult man with Graves' hyperthyroidism. V and J are TRBV15 and TRBJ1-4; 9 bases align to TRBD1. The CDR3 loop is CATSTRTGEANEKLFF. As DNA, the CDR3 is TGTGCCACCAGCACTCGGACAGGGGAGGCTAATGAAAAACTGTTTTTT.